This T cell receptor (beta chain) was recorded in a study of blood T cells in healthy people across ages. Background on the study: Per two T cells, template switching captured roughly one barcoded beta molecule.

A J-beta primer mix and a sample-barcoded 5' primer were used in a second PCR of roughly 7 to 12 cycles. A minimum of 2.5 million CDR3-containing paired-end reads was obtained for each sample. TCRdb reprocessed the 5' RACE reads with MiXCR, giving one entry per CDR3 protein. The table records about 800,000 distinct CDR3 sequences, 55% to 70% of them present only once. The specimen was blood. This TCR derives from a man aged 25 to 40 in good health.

This CDR3 reads CASSFVGQGYEQYF. CDR3 bases: TGTGCCAGCAGCTTCGTGGGGCAGGGGTACGAGCAGTACTTC. The chain is built from TRBV7-9 and TRBJ2-7; perhaps TRBD1 as D (6 bases). The ends were cut back, 3 bases at V and 4 bases at J, with 13 bases in the middle. The CDR3 has 14 amino acids. The germline V gene encodes CDR1 SEHNR and CDR2 FQNEAQ (reference sequence).